Each of the 5 T cell receptor beta chains below was sequenced from the same sample in a study of T-cell memory formation after mild COVID-19 (dated by TCRdb to about 2021). The receptor library was made with 5' RACE. These reads were obtained on an Illumina NovaSeq 6000. TCRdb reran the public reads through fastp at Q25 and MiXCR, keeping productive beta chains. For every CDR3 protein sequence, its rows merge into one entry that carries the most common genes and DNA. In this sample the table shows 45,000 to 65,000 distinct CDR3 sequences, around 9.5% of which occur a single time. In total, the top ten clones hold 1.2% of the sample. Sample: PBMCs or a T cell subset sorted from them (not recorded which). The receptors shown here come from a man between 18 and 35 years old who had mild COVID-19 (a few samples of this study predate the infection). The sample titles of this study are shuffled in the database, so cell type and time point are left out; the donor was told from shared clones.

This clonotype was recorded many times. The gene calls are TRBV6-5 and TRBJ1-6, with 8 nucleotides matching TRBD1. The CDR3 has 15 residues. V lost 6 bases and J lost 4; bases outside the gene matches: 5. CDR1 and CDR2 (germline): MNHEY, SVGAGI. CDR3 sequence reads: CASRTTGGYNSPLHF. CDR3 DNA: TGTGCCAGCAGGACAACAGGGGGTTATAATTCACCCCTCCACTTT.

The J gene is TRBJ2-5, the V gene TRBV4-2; a weak D match, TRBD2 (6 bases). Trimming stripped 0 bases from V and 3 bases from J, with 14 bases between. The germline gives CDR1 LGHNA, CDR2 YNFKEQ. The CDR3 has 16 residues. The CDR3 here is CASSQDPGRGEETQYF. For the CDR3, the DNA is TGTGCCAGCAGCCAAGATCCGGGACGCGGGGAAGAGACCCAGTACTTC.

This clonotype has a count of ten or more. The chain employs TRBV7-3 and TRBJ2-3; D remains ambiguous. The V gene lost 5 bases and the J gene lost 6 bases, with 12 bases spanning the gap. Germline CDR1 and CDR2: SGHTA and FQGTGA. This CDR3 has 13 residues. The CDR3 DNA is TGTGCCAGCAGCCCCAGCCGTCGGGATACGCAGTATTTT. It encodes CASSPSRRDTQYF.

About this clonotype: The junction differs from germline at one of its ends, possibly a read error. V gene TRBV6-6 combines with J gene TRBJ2-5, with 7 positions matching TRBD2. The CDR3 consists of 12 residues. The germline gives CDR1 MNHNY, CDR2 SVGAGI (reference sequence). CDR3 protein: CASSDQTSYTSF. The CDR3 nucleotides read TGTGCCAGCAGTGACCAGACTAGCTATACTTCCTTC.

The CDR3 DNA reads as TGTGCCAGCTTAGGGACAGGGAGTGGCGAGCAGTACTTC. Residues: CASLGTGSGEQYF. This chain links TRBV18 with TRBJ2-7, with 9 bases lining up with TRBD1. This CDR3 region has 13 residues. V shed 7 bases and J 6 bases; nucleotides not matched to a gene: 7. From germline, CDR1 is KGHSH and CDR2 LQKENI.